Listed below are T cell receptor beta chains from one sample, sequenced in a study of shared clonotypes between healthy human individuals. Measured with immunoSEQ multiplex PCR; TCRdb has only the in-frame clones, and not every one. In the table there are some 2,000,000 clones, roughly 96% of which are singletons. The source material was naive CD4+ T cells sorted from blood. These receptors were obtained from a man aged 18 to 30 in good health. The CDR3 runs from the conserved cysteine through the conserved F or W. Each record gives: J gene, V gene, D gene, clone size, CDR3 length, CDR3 DNA, CDR3 protein. The D gene is left open where the match is weak. Size values are once, few and many counts, or a class for expanded clones, and some rows have none.

TRBJ1-6 | TRBV2 | - | - | 13 | TGTGCCAGCAAGTATAACTATAATTCACCCCTCCACTTT | CASKYNYNSPLHF
TRBJ1-2 | TRBV25-1 | - | - | 14 | TGTGCCAGCAGTGCCCTGGATCGGAACTATGGCTACACCTTC | CASSALDRNYGYTF
TRBJ1-2 | TRBV7-6 | TRBD1 | - | 14 | TGTGCCAGCAGCTTAGGACAGGGGAGCCATGGCTACACCTTC | CASSLGQGSHGYTF
TRBJ2-1 | TRBV5-6 | - | - | 14 | TGTGCCAGCAGCTTGGATGGGCGCTACAATGAGCAGTTCTTC | CASSLDGRYNEQFF
TRBJ2-3 | TRBV4-1 | TRBD1 | - | 15 | TGCGCCAGCAGCCTCGGGACAGGGGGCGCAGATACGCAGTATTTT | CASSLGTGGADTQYF
TRBJ2-1 | TRBV9 | - | - | 15 | TGTGCCAGCAGCAATCAGGCCAGCTCCTACAATGAGCAGTTCTTC | CASSNQASSYNEQFF
TRBJ1-2 | TRBV30 | - | - | 13 | TGTGCCTGGACTGGGACACCGGGATCCGGCTACACCTTC | CAWTGTPGSGYTF
TRBJ1-1 | TRBV5-1 | TRBD1 | - | 18 | TGCGCCAGCAGCTCGATTGTGACAGGGCTACGCATGAACACTGAAGCTTTCTTT | CASSSIVTGLRMNTEAFF
TRBJ1-2 | TRBV4-2 | - | - | 14 | TGTGCCAGCAGCCAAGATGACACGCCGTGGGGCTACACCTTC | CASSQDDTPWGYTF
TRBJ1-5 | TRBV5-4 | - | - | 16 | TGTGCCAGCAGCTTGGACGTCCCCTATAGCAATCAGCCCCAGCATTTT | CASSLDVPYSNQPQHF
TRBJ1-6 | TRBV28 | - | - | 16 | TGTGCCAGCAGGACCGGGACCCTCGGCCATAATTCACCCCTCCACTTT | CASRTGTLGHNSPLHF
TRBJ1-1 | TRBV25-1 | - | - | 13 | TGTGCCAGCAGTGAATATGTGCAGACTGAAGCTTTCTTT | CASSEYVQTEAFF
TRBJ2-3 | TRBV2 | TRBD2 | - | 14 | TGTGCCAGCAGATCACTAGCGGGACCAAATACGCAGTATTTT | CASRSLAGPNTQYF
TRBJ1-6 | TRBV5-6 | TRBD1 | - | 13 | TGTGCCAGCAGCCAACAGGGGAATTCACCCCTCCACTTT | CASSQQGNSPLHF
TRBJ2-7 | TRBV27 | TRBD2 | - | 13 | TGTGCCAGCAGGACTAGCGGGGGTTACGAGCAGTACTTC | CASRTSGGYEQYF
TRBJ1-2 | TRBV6-5 | TRBD1 | - | 13 | TGTGCCAGCAGTCCTACAGGGGTTGCTGGCTACACCTTC | CASSPTGVAGYTF
TRBJ1-2 | TRBV29-1 | - | - | 10 | TGCAGCGTTGGGCTCGATGGCTACACCTTC | CSVGLDGYTF
TRBJ2-2 | TRBV2 | - | once | 14 | TGTGCCTACACCGGGACCGAGAACACCGGGGAGCTGTTTTTT | CAYTGTENTGELFF
TRBJ2-3 | TRBV4-3 | TRBD2 | few | 15 | TGCGCCAGCAGCCAAACTAGCGGGAGGACAGATACGCAGTATTTT | CASSQTSGRTDTQYF
TRBJ1-5 | TRBV11-2 | - | - | 13 | TGTGCCAGCAGCCAGGAGTACAATCAGCCCCAGCATTTT | CASSQEYNQPQHF
TRBJ2-5 | TRBV28 | - | - | 14 | TGTGCCAGCAGTTTACGAGGGCCCCAAGAGACCCAGTACTTC | CASSLRGPQETQYF
TRBJ1-5 | TRBV4-1 | TRBD1 | - | 17 | TGCGCCAGCAGCCCGCGACAGGGGTATGATAGCAATCAGCCCCAGCATTTT | CASSPRQGYDSNQPQHF
TRBJ2-7 | TRBV6-4 | TRBD1 | - | 12 | TGTGCCCCGACAGGGACGGCCTACGAGCAGTACTTC | CAPTGTAYEQYF
TRBJ1-3 | TRBV11-3 | - | - | 13 | TGTGCCAGCAGCCTCATGACTGGAAACACCATATATTTT | CASSLMTGNTIYF
TRBJ2-3 | TRBV27 | TRBD2 | - | 14 | TGTGCCAGCAGTGGACTAGCGAAGGGAGATACGCAGTATTTT | CASSGLAKGDTQYF
TRBJ2-7 | TRBV6-5 | - | - | 14 | TGTGCCAGCTGGACCGCGGGCCTTGGCTACGAGCAGTACTTC | CASWTAGLGYEQYF
TRBJ2-3 | TRBV7-2 | - | - | 16 | TGTGCCAGCAGCTTAATGATGGGTTACAGCACAGATACGCAGTATTTT | CASSLMMGYSTDTQYF
TRBJ2-2 | TRBV30 | TRBD2 | - | 16 | TGTGCCTGGAGAATAAGGAGACTAGCGGGTTCCGGGGAGCTGTTTTTT | CAWRIRRLAGSGELFF
TRBJ2-5 | TRBV30 | - | once | 15 | TGTGCCTGGAGTGTACCCCTAGGATATGAGGAGACCCAGTACTTC | CAWSVPLGYEETQYF